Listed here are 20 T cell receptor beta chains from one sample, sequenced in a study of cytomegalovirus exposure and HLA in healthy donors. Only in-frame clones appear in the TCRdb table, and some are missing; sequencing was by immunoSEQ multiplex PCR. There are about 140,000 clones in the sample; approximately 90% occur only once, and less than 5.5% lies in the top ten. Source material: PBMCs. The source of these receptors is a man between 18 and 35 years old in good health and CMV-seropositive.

The CDR3 region is CASSLKPGQEVNEQFF. The CDR3 region has the DNA TGTGCCAGCAGCTTGAAGCCGGGACAGGAGGTCAATGAGCAGTTCTTC. This rearrangement joins TRBV7-2 to TRBJ2-1, with 8 nucleotides matching TRBD1. The germline V gene has CDR1 SGHTA and CDR2 FQGNSA. The CDR3 runs 16 residues. The ends lost 3 bases at V and 6 bases at J; junction bases unmatched: 10.

The CDR3 nucleotides read TGTGCCAGCAGCTTCGGACTAGCGGACATAGGCGAGCAGTACTTC. The encoded protein is CASSFGLADIGEQYF. The chain employs TRBV6-5 and TRBJ2-7, with TRBD2 matching 10 bases. This CDR3 is 15 amino acids long. Germline assignment: CDR1 MNHEY and CDR2 SVGAGI. After removal of 6 bases from V and 6 bases from J, the junction contained 11 bases not matched to a gene.

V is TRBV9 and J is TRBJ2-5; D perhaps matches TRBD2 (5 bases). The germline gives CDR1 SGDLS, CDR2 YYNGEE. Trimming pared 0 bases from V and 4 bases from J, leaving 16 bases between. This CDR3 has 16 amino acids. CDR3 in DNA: TGTGCCAGCAGCGTAGGGTTTAGGGATGGGAGAGAGACCCAGTACTTC. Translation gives CASSVGFRDGRETQYF.

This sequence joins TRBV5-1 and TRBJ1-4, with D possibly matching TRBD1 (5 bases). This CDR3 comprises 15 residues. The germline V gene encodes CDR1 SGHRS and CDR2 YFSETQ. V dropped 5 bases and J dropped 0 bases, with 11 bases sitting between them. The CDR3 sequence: CASSPDITTNEKLFF. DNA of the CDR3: TGCGCCAGCAGTCCGGACATCACAACTAATGAAAAACTGTTTTTT.

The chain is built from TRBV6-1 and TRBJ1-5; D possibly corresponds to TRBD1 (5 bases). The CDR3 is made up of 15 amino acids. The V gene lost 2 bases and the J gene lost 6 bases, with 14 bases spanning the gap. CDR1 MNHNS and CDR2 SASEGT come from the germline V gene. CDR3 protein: CASSEREGVPQPQHF. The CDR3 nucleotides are TGTGCCAGCAGTGAACGCGAAGGGGTTCCTCAGCCCCAGCATTTT.

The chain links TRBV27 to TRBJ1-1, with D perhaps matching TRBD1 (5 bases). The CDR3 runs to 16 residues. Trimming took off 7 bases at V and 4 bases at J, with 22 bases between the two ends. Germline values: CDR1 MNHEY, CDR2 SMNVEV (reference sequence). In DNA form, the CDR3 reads TGTGCCAGCATGAGGCTACCGAAACGGAGGGGCACTGAAGCTTTCTTT. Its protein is CASMRLPKRRGTEAFF.

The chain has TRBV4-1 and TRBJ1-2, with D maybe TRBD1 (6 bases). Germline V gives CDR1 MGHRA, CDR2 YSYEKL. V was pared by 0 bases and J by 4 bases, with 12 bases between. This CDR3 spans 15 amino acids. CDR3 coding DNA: TGCGCCAGCAGCCAAGATCAAGGGGGATTCTATGGCTACACCTTC. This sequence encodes CASSQDQGGFYGYTF.

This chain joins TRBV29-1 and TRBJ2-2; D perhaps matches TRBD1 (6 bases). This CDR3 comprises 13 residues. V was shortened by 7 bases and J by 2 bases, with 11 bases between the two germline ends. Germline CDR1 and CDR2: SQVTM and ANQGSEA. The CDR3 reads CSGNRANTGELFF. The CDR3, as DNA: TGCAGCGGAAACAGGGCTAACACCGGGGAGCTGTTTTTT.

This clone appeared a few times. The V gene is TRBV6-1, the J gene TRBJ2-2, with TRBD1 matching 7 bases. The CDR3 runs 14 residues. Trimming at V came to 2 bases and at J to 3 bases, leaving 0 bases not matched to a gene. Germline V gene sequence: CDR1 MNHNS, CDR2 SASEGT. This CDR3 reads CASSEQGDTGELFF. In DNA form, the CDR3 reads TGTGCCAGCAGTGAACAGGGGGACACCGGGGAGCTGTTTTTT.

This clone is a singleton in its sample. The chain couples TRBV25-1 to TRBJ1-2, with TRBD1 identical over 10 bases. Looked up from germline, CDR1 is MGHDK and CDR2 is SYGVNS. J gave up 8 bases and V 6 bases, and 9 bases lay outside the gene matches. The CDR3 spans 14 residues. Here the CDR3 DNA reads TGTGCCAGCAGAGAGACAGGGGGCTGGGGGGGCTACACCTTC. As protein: CASRETGGWGGYTF.

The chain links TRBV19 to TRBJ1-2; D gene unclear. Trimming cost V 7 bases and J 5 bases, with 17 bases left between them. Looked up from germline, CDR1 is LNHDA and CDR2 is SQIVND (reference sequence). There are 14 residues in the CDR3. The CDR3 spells CASTVEGGRYGYTF. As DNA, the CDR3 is TGTGCCAGTACCGTTGAGGGAGGACGTTATGGCTACACCTTC.

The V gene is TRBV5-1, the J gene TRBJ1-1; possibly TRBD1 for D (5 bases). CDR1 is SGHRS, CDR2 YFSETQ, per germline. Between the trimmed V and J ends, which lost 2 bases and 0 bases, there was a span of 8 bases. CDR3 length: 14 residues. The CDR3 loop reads CASSLNRMNTEAFF. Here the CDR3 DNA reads TGCGCCAGCAGCTTAAACAGGATGAACACTGAAGCTTTCTTT.

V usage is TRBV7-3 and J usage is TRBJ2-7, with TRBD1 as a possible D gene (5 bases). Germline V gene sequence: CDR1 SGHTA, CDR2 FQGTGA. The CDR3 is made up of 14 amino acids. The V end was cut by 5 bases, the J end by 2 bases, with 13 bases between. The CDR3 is CASSPWQGPYEQYF. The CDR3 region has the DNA TGTGCCAGCAGCCCCTGGCAGGGCCCCTACGAGCAGTACTTC.

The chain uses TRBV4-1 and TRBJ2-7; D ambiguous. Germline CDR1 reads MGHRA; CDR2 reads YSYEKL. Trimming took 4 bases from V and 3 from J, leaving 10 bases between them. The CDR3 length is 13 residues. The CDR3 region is CASSPFPSYEQYF. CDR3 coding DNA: TGCGCCAGCAGCCCCTTTCCCAGCTACGAGCAGTACTTC.

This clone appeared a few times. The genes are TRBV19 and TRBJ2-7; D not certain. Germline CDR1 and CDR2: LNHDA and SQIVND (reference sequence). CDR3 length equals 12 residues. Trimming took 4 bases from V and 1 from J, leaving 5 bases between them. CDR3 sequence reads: CASSSSSYEQYF. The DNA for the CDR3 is TGTGCCAGTAGTAGCAGTTCCTACGAGCAGTACTTC.

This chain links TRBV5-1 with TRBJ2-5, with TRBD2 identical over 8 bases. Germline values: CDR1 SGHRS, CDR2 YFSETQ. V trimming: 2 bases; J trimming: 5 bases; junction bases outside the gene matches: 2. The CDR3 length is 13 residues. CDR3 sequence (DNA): TGCGCCAGCAGCTTTCCTAGCGGGGAGACCCAGTACTTC. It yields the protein CASSFPSGETQYF.

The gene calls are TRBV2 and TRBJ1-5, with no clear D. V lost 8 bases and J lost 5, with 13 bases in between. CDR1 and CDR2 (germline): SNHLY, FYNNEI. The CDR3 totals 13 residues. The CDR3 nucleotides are TGTGCCAGCCAATCTGAGGTGGATCAGCCCCAGCATTTT. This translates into CASQSEVDQPQHF.

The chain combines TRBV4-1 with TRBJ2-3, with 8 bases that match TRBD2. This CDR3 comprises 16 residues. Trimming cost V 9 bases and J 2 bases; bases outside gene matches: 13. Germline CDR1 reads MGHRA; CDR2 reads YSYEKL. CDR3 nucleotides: TGCGCCAGTACACCACTAGCGGTGGGAGCCACAGATACGCAGTATTTT. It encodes CASTPLAVGATDTQYF.

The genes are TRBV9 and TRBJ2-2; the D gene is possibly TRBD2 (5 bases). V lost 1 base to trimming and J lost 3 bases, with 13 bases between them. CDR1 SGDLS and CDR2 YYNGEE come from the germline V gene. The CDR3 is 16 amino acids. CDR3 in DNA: TGTGCCAGCAGCGTAAAAAAAATCGGGGACACCGGGGAGCTGTTTTTT. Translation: CASSVKKIGDTGELFF.

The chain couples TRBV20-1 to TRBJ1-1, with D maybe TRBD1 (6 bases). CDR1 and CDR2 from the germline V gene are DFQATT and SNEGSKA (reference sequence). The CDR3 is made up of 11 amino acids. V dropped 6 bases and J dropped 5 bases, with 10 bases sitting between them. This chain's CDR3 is CSARGKTEAFF. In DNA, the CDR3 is TGCAGTGCCAGGGGAAAAACTGAAGCTTTCTTT.